A single sample gave rise to the 27 T cell receptor beta chains below, sequenced in a study of OX40 agonist ivuxolimab in advanced cancers. Produced via immunoSEQ multiplex PCR; TCRdb's table is partial and in-frame only. The sample holds tens of thousands of clones, around four fifths seen once. The sequences come from CD4+ or CD8+ T cells sorted from blood, collected in a trial of the OX40 agonist ivuxolimab. Source of these receptors: an adult with an advanced solid tumor such as melanoma, head and neck, liver or kidney cancer.

The V gene is TRBV29-1, the J gene TRBJ2-7; maybe TRBD2 (6 bases). In germline, CDR1 is SQVTM, CDR2 ANQGSEA. The V gene lost 7 bases and the J gene lost 2 bases, with 12 bases spanning the gap. This CDR3 contains 12 residues. The CDR3 nucleotides read TGCAGCGCCGGTGGGAGGACCTACGAGCAGTACTTC. It is translated as CSAGGRTYEQYF.

V gene TRBV28 combines with J gene TRBJ2-6; D is perhaps TRBD2 (5 bases). The CDR3 loop spans 17 amino acids. Germline CDR1 reads MDHEN; CDR2 reads SYDVKM. Trimming took 6 bases from V and 0 from J, leaving 15 bases between them. The CDR3 nucleotides are TGTGCCAGCAGCGGGGTCAGATCTAGCTCTGGGGCCAACGTCCTGACTTTC. This sequence encodes CASSGVRSSSGANVLTF.

J is TRBJ2-1 and V is TRBV21-1; whether TRBD2, the table's D call, matches the DNA was not checked. TRBV21-1 is assigned pseudogene status. The CDR3 consists of 13 residues. CDR3 sequence (DNA): TGCCCAGCAGCAAAGGGGGGGGACCATGAGCAGTTCTTC. It specifies CPAAKGGDHEQFF.

This clone was observed a single time. The chain has TRBV28 and TRBJ2-3; TRBD2 matches 9 bases. There are 18 residues in the CDR3. Germline lookup yields CDR1 MDHEN and CDR2 SYDVKM. Trimming removed 7 bases from V and 2 bases from J; junction bases left unmatched: 16. The CDR3 nucleotides read TGTGCCAGCAATAAACAGGACCTGGGACTAGCCCCCACAGATACGCAGTATTTT. It translates to CASNKQDLGLAPTDTQYF. The variable domain in full, with the rest retrieved from reference TRBV28 and TRBJ2-3, is DVKVTQSSRYLVKRTGEKVFLECVQDMDHENMFWYRQDPGLGLRLIYFSYDVKMKEKGDIPEGYSVSREKKERFSLILESASTNQTSMYLCASNKQDLGLAPTDTQYFGPGTRLTVL.

Written as DNA, the CDR3 is TGTGCCAGCAGCGCCGGGAACAAAATTCAGTCCTCTGGGGCCAACGTCCTGACTTTC. Translating gives CASSAGNKIQSSGANVLTF. The chain links TRBV7-3 to TRBJ2-6; possibly TRBD2 for D (5 bases). CDR1 is SGHTA, CDR2 FQGTGA, per germline. V was shortened by 5 bases and J by 0 bases, with 20 bases between the two germline ends. The CDR3 contains 19 residues.

This clone was counted between two and nine times. This sequence joins TRBV7-9 and TRBJ1-2, with TRBD1 identical over 7 bases. This CDR3 has 14 amino acids. Trimming removed 4 bases from V and 5 bases from J; junction bases left unmatched: 7. CDR1 and CDR2 from the germline V gene are SEHNR and FQNEAQ (reference sequence). In nucleotides, the CDR3 is TGTGCCAGCAGCTGGATAAGGGACAGTTATGGCTACACCTTC. Translation gives CASSWIRDSYGYTF.

The genes are TRBV6-4 and TRBJ1-4; 7 bases line up with TRBD1. V lost 5 bases, J lost 0 bases, and 15 bases stayed unmatched. This CDR3 region has 19 residues. Germline CDR1 is MRHNA and CDR2 is SNTAGT. The chain's CDR3 is CASSTKGTQGRSTNEKLFF. CDR3 in DNA: TGTGCCAGCAGTACAAAAGGGACACAGGGGCGTTCAACTAATGAAAAACTGTTTTTT.

The chain is built from TRBV29-1 and TRBJ2-2, with D uncertain. The CDR3 runs to 13 residues. V gave up 4 bases and J gave up 3 bases, with 9 bases separating them. The germline CDR1 and CDR2 sequences are SQVTM and ANQGSEA. CDR3 loop: CSVVAAYTGELFF. The DNA for the CDR3 is TGCAGCGTTGTGGCAGCCTACACCGGGGAGCTGTTTTTT.

The V gene is TRBV18, the J gene TRBJ1-5; D remains unclear. Germline V CDR1 and CDR2: KGHSH, LQKENI. V lost 6 bases, J lost 2 bases, and 14 bases lay in between. The CDR3 sequence is 15 residues long. CDR3 sequence (DNA): TGTGCCAGCTCCGTGGTGCCCTTCGGCAATCAGCCCCAGCATTTT. It specifies CASSVVPFGNQPQHF.

This chain uses TRBV2 with TRBJ1-2; TRBD1 aligns across 7 bases. V lost 5 bases and J lost 5; bases outside the gene matches: 5. The V gene's germline CDR1 is SNHLY and CDR2 FYNNEI. The CDR3 contains 13 residues. CDR3 sequence (DNA): TGTGCCAGCAGTACACAGGGGAAATATGGCTACACCTTC. Translating it yields CASSTQGKYGYTF.

This clone was detected once. V usage is TRBV6-5 and J usage is TRBJ1-5; weak D call: TRBD1 (6 bases). The CDR3 is made up of 15 amino acids. The germline CDR1 and CDR2 sequences are MNHEY and SVGAGI. V shed 5 bases and J shed 0 bases, with 11 bases lying between them. In DNA, the CDR3 is TGTGCCAGCAGTAGAGGGGGGAATAGCAATCAGCCCCAGCATTTT. It specifies CASSRGGNSNQPQHF.

This chain joins TRBV10-2 and TRBJ2-1, with D possibly matching TRBD2 (5 bases). The CDR3 totals 15 residues. Germline CDR1 reads WSHSY; CDR2 reads SAAADI. V shed 5 bases and J shed 9 bases, with 20 bases lying between them. CDR3 coding DNA: TGCGCCAGCAGTCAAGGGAGACTCAACCTTCGTGAGCAGTTCTTC. Translation gives CASSQGRLNLREQFF.

The rearrangement links TRBV19 to TRBJ2-2, with D hard to call. This CDR3 spans 14 amino acids. Germline values: CDR1 LNHDA, CDR2 SQIVND (reference sequence). Between the trimmed V and J ends, which lost 9 bases and 8 bases, there was a span of 19 bases. For the CDR3, the DNA is TGTGCCAGAATCGGTCAGCCGGTGGGAGGGGAGCTGTTTTTT. Protein sequence: CARIGQPVGGELFF.

This clone was counted a single time. The rearrangement links TRBV7-3 to TRBJ2-5; D is unresolved. The germline gives CDR1 SGHTA, CDR2 FQGTGA. The CDR3 consists of 13 residues. The V end was cut by 0 bases, the J end by 2 bases, with 4 bases between. The CDR3 region has the DNA TGTGCCAGCAGCTTAACCCCGCAAGAGACCCAGTACTTC. This encodes CASSLTPQETQYF.

The chain couples TRBV7-9 to TRBJ2-7; 9 bases align to TRBD1. CDR3 length: 14 residues. CDR1 and CDR2 from the germline V gene are SEHNR and FQNEAQ (reference sequence). V lost 4 bases, J lost 3 bases, and 4 bases stayed unmatched. This CDR3 reads CASSSQGADYEQYF. The CDR3 bases are TGTGCCAGCAGCTCACAGGGGGCGGACTACGAGCAGTACTTC.

V gene TRBV5-4 combines with J gene TRBJ2-5, with D possibly matching TRBD2 (5 bases). V lost 1 base to trimming and J lost 2 bases, with 15 bases between them. Germline assignment: CDR1 SGHNT and CDR2 YYREEE (reference sequence). This CDR3 is 16 amino acids long. This chain's CDR3 is CASSLKEGTEQETQYF. CDR3 DNA sequence: TGTGCCAGCAGCTTGAAAGAGGGTACGGAACAAGAGACCCAGTACTTC. Complete variable domain (other parts from reference TRBV5-4 and TRBJ2-5): ETGVTQSPTHLIKTRGQQVTLRCSSQSGHNTVSWYQQALGQGPQFIFQYYREEENGRGNFPPRFSGLQFPNYSSELNVNALELDDSALYLCASSLKEGTEQETQYFGPGTRLLVL.

This chain uses TRBV21-1 with TRBJ2-7. TRBV21-1 is labeled a pseudogene. The CDR3 length is 17 residues. CDR3 sequence (DNA): TGTGCCAGCAGCAACTACGTAGGGTCTAAATACTCCTACGAGCAGTACTTC. This gives the protein CASSNYVGSKYSYEQYF.

The chain carries TRBV28 and TRBJ2-7, with 8 nucleotides matching TRBD2. V gave up 6 bases and J gave up 0 bases; unmatched junction bases: 4. The germline V gene encodes CDR1 MDHEN and CDR2 SYDVKM. CDR3 length: 14 residues. Written as DNA, the CDR3 is TGTGCCAGCAGCTTAGCGGGGCGCTCCTACGAGCAGTACGTC. Its protein product is CASSLAGRSYEQYV.

J is TRBJ2-7 and V is TRBV19; the match to TRBD1 covers 8 bases. Losses at the gene ends were 5 bases for V and 4 bases for J; bases not matched to a gene: 4. The CDR3 spans 13 residues. Germline lookup yields CDR1 LNHDA and CDR2 SQIVND (reference sequence). Here the CDR3 reads CASSFGQGYEQYF. The DNA for the CDR3 is TGTGCCAGTAGTTTTGGACAGGGTTACGAGCAGTACTTC.

The V and J genes are TRBV5-8 and TRBJ1-5, with 7 positions matching TRBD1. Germline CDR1 is SGHTS and CDR2 is YDEGEE. This CDR3 comprises 16 residues. V shed 2 bases and J 0 bases; nucleotides not matched to a gene: 5. CDR3 protein: CASSFYRGDSNQPQHF. For the CDR3, the DNA is TGTGCCAGCAGCTTCTACAGGGGAGATAGCAATCAGCCCCAGCATTTT.

CDR3 DNA sequence: TGTGCCAGCAGCTTGAACGACCTTGCGAATACGCAGTATTTT. Amino acids: CASSLNDLANTQYF. The chain carries TRBV5-4 and TRBJ2-3; no reliable D call. Germline CDR1 SGHNT, CDR2 YYREEE (reference sequence). The V and J ends lost 1 base and 7 bases respectively, with 13 bases between them. The CDR3 is made up of 14 amino acids.

V usage is TRBV19 and J usage is TRBJ1-5; 7 bases agree with TRBD1. Trimming removed 4 bases from V and 7 bases from J; junction bases left unmatched: 10. This CDR3 comprises 15 residues. Germline CDR1 LNHDA, CDR2 SQIVND (reference sequence). The CDR3 sequence is CASSRVGTVEQPQHF. CDR3 sequence (DNA): TGTGCCAGTAGTAGGGTTGGGACAGTGGAACAGCCCCAGCATTTT.

The chain recombines TRBV28 with TRBJ1-5; 10 positions agree with TRBD1. Germline V lookup: CDR1 MDHEN, CDR2 SYDVKM. V was pared by 5 bases and J by 2 bases, with 15 bases of the junction left unmatched. CDR3 size: 19 residues. CDR3 residues: CASSGTKRGGTGGNQPQHF. In nucleotides, the CDR3 is TGTGCCAGCAGTGGTACTAAACGCGGCGGGACAGGGGGCAATCAGCCCCAGCATTTT.

V is TRBV6-4 and J is TRBJ2-5; the match to TRBD1 covers 10 bases. V shed 2 bases, J shed 4 bases, and the junction held 16 bases outside the gene matches. Germline assignment: CDR1 MRHNA and CDR2 SNTAGT. The CDR3 contains 19 residues. The CDR3 loop is CASSDPGTGDGPVPETQYF. The CDR3 DNA reads TGTGCCAGCAGTGACCCAGGGACAGGGGACGGCCCCGTTCCAGAGACCCAGTACTTC.

This clone showed up just once. The chain couples TRBV7-6 to TRBJ2-2; D ambiguous. Between the trimmed V and J ends, which lost 5 bases and 6 bases, there was a span of 16 bases. CDR1 is SGHVS, CDR2 FNYEAQ, per germline. This CDR3 has 15 residues. DNA of the CDR3: TGTGCCAGCAGCCCCTTTCTGAAGGGCGCCGGGGAGCTGTTTTTT. Translating it yields CASSPFLKGAGELFF.

The CDR3 here is CASSSLQRENTEAFF. CDR3 DNA: TGTGCCAGCAGTTCCCTTCAGAGGGAGAACACTGAAGCTTTCTTT. The J gene is TRBJ1-1, the V gene TRBV27; no reliable D call. Germline CDR1 MNHEY, CDR2 SMNVEV (reference sequence). The CDR3 is 15 residues long. Trimming took off 4 bases at V and 1 base at J, with 13 bases between the two ends.

V and J are TRBV7-8 and TRBJ1-4; 8 bases line up with TRBD1. Looked up from germline, CDR1 is SGHVS and CDR2 is FQNEAQ. V lost 1 base, J lost 6 bases, and 4 bases stayed unmatched. The CDR3 runs to 15 residues. The CDR3, as DNA: TGTGCCAGCAGCTTAGACGGGACAGGTTATGAAAAACTGTTTTTT. Protein sequence: CASSLDGTGYEKLFF.